The following is a TCR beta chain sequence with its context. Its antigen remains unknown. These data are taken from a study of OX40 agonist ivuxolimab in advanced cancers. Notes on the study in general: People who partly responded at 0.1-3.0 mg/kg had some of the least clonal expansion seen.

Profiling relied on immunoSEQ multiplex PCR, and the TCRdb table lists in-frame clones only, not all of them. The sample includes some 70,000 clones, around 90% of them seen just once. The TCR originated in an adult with an advanced solid tumor such as melanoma, head and neck, liver or kidney cancer. The sample in question was CD4+ or CD8+ T cells sorted from blood, obtained in a trial of the OX40 agonist ivuxolimab.

Here the CDR3 reads CASSQERPTQAFF. In DNA, the CDR3 is TGTGCCAGCAGCCAAGAAAGACCTACCCAAGCTTTCTTT. This chain connects TRBV14 to TRBJ1-1, with unresolved D. This CDR3 has 13 residues. The germline V gene encodes CDR1 SGHDN and CDR2 FVKESK. V was pared by 0 bases and J by 9 bases, with 11 bases between.